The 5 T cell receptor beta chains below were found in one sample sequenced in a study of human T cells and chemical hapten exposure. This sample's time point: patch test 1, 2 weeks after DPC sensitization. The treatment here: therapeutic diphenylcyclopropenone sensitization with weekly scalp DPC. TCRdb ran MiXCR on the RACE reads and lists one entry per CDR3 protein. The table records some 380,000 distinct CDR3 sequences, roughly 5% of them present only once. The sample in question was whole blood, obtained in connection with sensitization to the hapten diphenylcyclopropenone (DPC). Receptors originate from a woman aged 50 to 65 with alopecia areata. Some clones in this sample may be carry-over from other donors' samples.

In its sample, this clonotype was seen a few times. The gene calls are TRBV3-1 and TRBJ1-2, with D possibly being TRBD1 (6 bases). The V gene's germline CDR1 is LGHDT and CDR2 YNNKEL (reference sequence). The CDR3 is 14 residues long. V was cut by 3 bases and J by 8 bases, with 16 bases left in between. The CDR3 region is CASSQSRQAGGYTF. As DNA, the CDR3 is TGTGCCAGCAGCCAGTCCCGACAGGCTGGGGGCTACACCTTC.

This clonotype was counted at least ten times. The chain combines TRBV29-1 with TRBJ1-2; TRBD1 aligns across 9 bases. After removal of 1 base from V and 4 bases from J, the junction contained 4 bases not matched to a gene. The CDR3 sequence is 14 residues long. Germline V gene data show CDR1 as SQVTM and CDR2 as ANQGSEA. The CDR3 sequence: CSVEAGQGSYGYTF. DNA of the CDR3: TGCAGCGTTGAAGCTGGACAGGGGAGCTATGGCTACACCTTC.

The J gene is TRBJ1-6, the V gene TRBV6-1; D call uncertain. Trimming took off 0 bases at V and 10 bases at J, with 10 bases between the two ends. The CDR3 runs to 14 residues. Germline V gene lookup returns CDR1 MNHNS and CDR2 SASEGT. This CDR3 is CASSEADYGSPLHF. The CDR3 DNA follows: TGTGCCAGCAGTGAAGCGGACTATGGCTCACCCCTCCACTTT.

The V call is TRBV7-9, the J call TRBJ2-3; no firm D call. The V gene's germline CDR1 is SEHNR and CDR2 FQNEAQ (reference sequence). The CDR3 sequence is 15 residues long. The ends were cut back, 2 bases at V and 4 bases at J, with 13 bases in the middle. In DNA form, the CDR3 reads TGTGCCAGCAGCTTAACGAGCTTATCCGCAGATACGCAGTATTTT. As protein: CASSLTSLSADTQYF.

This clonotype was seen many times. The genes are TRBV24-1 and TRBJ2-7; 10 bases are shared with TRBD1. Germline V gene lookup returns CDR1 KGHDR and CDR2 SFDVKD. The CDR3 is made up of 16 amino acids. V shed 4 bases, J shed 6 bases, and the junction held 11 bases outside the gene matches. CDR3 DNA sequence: TGTGCCACCAGTGACGACTCCGGGACAGGGGTCTCCGAGCAGTACTTC. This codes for CATSDDSGTGVSEQYF.